These 19 T cell receptor beta chains were all obtained from the same sample, sequenced in a study of T cell clusters in autoimmune cytopenias (dated by TCRdb to about 2019). Sequencing used an Illumina MiSeq. TRB rearrangements were amplified by multiplex PCR following a touch-down protocol, with the TRB-A and TRB-B primer pools mixed in one tube. TCRdb reprocessed the reads and lists each CDR3 protein sequence as a single entry, with no DNA. The sample's clone listing holds 7,000 to 8,000 distinct CDR3 sequences. About 17% of the sample comes from the top ten. For each sample, TRB amplification used roughly 250 ng of peripheral blood genomic DNA, equal to approximately 37,500 genome equivalents. The sequenced sample was peripheral blood. The origin of the receptors is a human donor with an autoimmune cytopenia or autoimmune hepatitis (not recorded which).

The V call is TRBV6-1, the J call TRBJ1-4; TCRdb proposes TRBD1, but this gene call is untestable without DNA. This CDR3 is 15 amino acids long. Germline lookup yields CDR1 MNHNS and CDR2 SASEGT. CDR3 loop: CASSEGWAGSEKLFF.

The chain joins TRBV5-1 to TRBJ1-1. The CDR3 spans 13 residues. Looked up from germline, CDR1 is SGHRS and CDR2 is YFSETQ. CDR3 sequence reads: CASSLEAEAEAFF.

This clonotype is labeled medium-sized based on frequency. The gene calls are TRBV11-1 and TRBJ2-5; TCRdb returns TRBD1, unconfirmable since there is no DNA. Per germline, CDR1 SGHAT and CDR2 FQDESV (reference sequence). The CDR3 runs to 15 residues. Here the CDR3 reads CASSLAQGRQETQYF.

The rearrangement joins TRBV18 to TRBJ2-1; TCRdb outputs TRBD2, but without DNA this stays unchecked. CDR3 length equals 19 residues. CDR1 is KGHSH and CDR2 is LQKENI in the germline V gene. The CDR3 here is CASSPRQLSGGISYNEQFF. The full variable domain, with the rest looked up from reference TRBV18 and TRBJ2-1, is NAGVMQNPRHLVRRRGQEARLRCSPMKGHSHVYWYRQLPEEGLKFMVYLQKENIIDESGMPKERFSAEFPKEGPSILRIQQVVRGDSAAYFCASSPRQLSGGISYNEQFFGPGTRLTVL.

According to its frequency, this clonotype is medium-sized. The chain's CDR3 is CASSIGTPPADTQYF. The rearrangement uses TRBV19 and TRBJ2-3; there is no DNA to check the TCRdb D call of TRBD2. The CDR3 runs to 15 residues. Germline CDR1 reads LNHDA; CDR2 reads SQIVND (reference sequence).

In terms of frequency, this clonotype is medium-sized. The rearrangement uses TRBV19 and TRBJ2-6; the D call from TCRdb, TRBD1, cannot be confirmed without DNA. There are 17 residues in the CDR3. Germline CDR1 reads LNHDA; CDR2 reads SQIVND (reference sequence). CDR3 protein: CASRPGTGTSGANVLTF.

Frequency places this clonotype as medium-sized (0.01 to 0.1%). The rearrangement joins TRBV19 to TRBJ2-1. Germline V gives CDR1 LNHDA, CDR2 SQIVND (reference sequence). This CDR3 contains 13 residues. The CDR3 protein is CASSINSYNEQFF. Combining the CDR3 with reference TRBV19 and TRBJ2-1 gives the whole variable domain DGGITQSPKYLFRKEGQNVTLSCEQNLNHDAMYWYRQDPGQGLRLIYYSQIVNDFQKGDIAEGYSVSREKKESFPLTVTSAQKNPTAFYLCASSINSYNEQFFGPGTRLTVL.

V gene TRBV27 combines with J gene TRBJ2-7; TCRdb indicates TRBD1, and absent DNA this call remains unverified. The germline gives CDR1 MNHEY, CDR2 SMNVEV (reference sequence). The CDR3 has 16 residues. CDR3 in amino acids: CASSPLSGKGVYEQYF.

This clonotype is medium-sized by frequency. The rearrangement links TRBV6-5 to TRBJ2-5; TCRdb's assignment of TRBD1 cannot be checked, as there is no DNA. CDR3 size: 14 residues. The germline V gene encodes CDR1 MNHEY and CDR2 SVGAGI. The CDR3 protein is CAVLGAGGGETQYF.

The V call is TRBV5-5, the J call TRBJ2-1; the TCRdb D gene call, TRBD1, has no DNA to confirm it. Germline V gene sequence: CDR1 SGHKS, CDR2 YYEKEE (reference sequence). The CDR3 length is 14 residues. CDR3 sequence: CASSTLRGTNEQFF.

The genes are TRBV6-5 and TRBJ1-1; absent DNA, TCRdb's TRBD1 call cannot be checked. Per the germline V gene, CDR1 is MNHEY and CDR2 is SVGAGI. The CDR3 spans 14 residues. The CDR3 here is CASSSSRGQTEAFF.

By frequency, this clonotype registers medium-sized. The gene calls are TRBV19 and TRBJ2-3; TCRdb picks TRBD1, but there is no DNA to check that call. The germline CDR1 and CDR2 sequences are LNHDA and SQIVND (reference sequence). The CDR3 runs 14 residues. CDR3 sequence: CASSPQGAADTQYF. The full variable domain, with the rest looked up from reference TRBV19 and TRBJ2-3, is DGGITQSPKYLFRKEGQNVTLSCEQNLNHDAMYWYRQDPGQGLRLIYYSQIVNDFQKGDIAEGYSVSREKKESFPLTVTSAQKNPTAFYLCASSPQGAADTQYFGPGTRLTVL.

This rearrangement joins TRBV5-1 to TRBJ2-3; the TCRdb call, TRBD1, lacks DNA for checking. Germline V gene lookup returns CDR1 SGHRS and CDR2 YFSETQ. The CDR3 sequence is 14 residues long. The CDR3 spells CASSPWGSTDTQYF.

The chain uses TRBV5-5 and TRBJ2-3. The CDR3 loop spans 15 amino acids. Germline assignment: CDR1 SGHKS and CDR2 YYEKEE (reference sequence). CDR3 sequence: CASSFYRAGGGTQYF.

According to its frequency, this clonotype is hyperexpanded. The CDR3 sequence: CSVRGQMTGELFF. This chain joins TRBV29-1 and TRBJ2-2; lacking DNA, the TRBD1 call made by TCRdb goes unchecked. Germline CDR1 reads SQVTM; CDR2 reads ANQGSEA. The CDR3 spans 13 residues.

The chain recombines TRBV27 with TRBJ2-3; no DNA is available, so the TRBD1 call from TCRdb remains unchecked. From germline, CDR1 is MNHEY and CDR2 SMNVEV (reference sequence). This CDR3 contains 14 residues. CDR3: CASRDETGTDTQYF.

The chain joins TRBV6-6 to TRBJ2-1; checking the TCRdb D call of TRBD2 is not possible without DNA. In germline, CDR1 is MNHNY, CDR2 SVGAGI (reference sequence). The CDR3 extends over 14 amino acids. This CDR3 reads CASRLSSGADEQFF.

This chain links TRBV15 with TRBJ2-6; lacking DNA, the TRBD1 call made by TCRdb goes unchecked. Per the germline V gene, CDR1 is LNHNV and CDR2 is YYDKDF (reference sequence). The CDR3 is made up of 20 amino acids. CDR3 sequence reads: CATSLIDAGTFRAGANVLTF.

The rearrangement uses TRBV6-5 and TRBJ2-5; TCRdb designates TRBD2, a call that cannot be tested without DNA. The CDR3 consists of 13 residues. Germline V CDR1 and CDR2: MNHEY, SVGAGI. CDR3 protein: CASSPDTAGTQYF.